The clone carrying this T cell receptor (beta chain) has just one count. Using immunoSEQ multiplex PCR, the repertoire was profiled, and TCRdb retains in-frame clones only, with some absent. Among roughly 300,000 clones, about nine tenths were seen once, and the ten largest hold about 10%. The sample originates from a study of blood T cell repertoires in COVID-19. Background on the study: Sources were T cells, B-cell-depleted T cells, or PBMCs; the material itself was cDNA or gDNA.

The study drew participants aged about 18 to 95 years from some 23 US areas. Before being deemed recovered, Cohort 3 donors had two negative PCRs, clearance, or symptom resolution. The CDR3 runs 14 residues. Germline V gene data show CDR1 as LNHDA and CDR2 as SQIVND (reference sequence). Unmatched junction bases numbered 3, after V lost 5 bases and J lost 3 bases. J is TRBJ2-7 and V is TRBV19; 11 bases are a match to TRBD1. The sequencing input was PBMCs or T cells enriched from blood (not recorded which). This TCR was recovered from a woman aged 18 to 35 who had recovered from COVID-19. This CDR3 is CASSPGTGGYEQYF. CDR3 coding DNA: TGTGCCAGTAGTCCAGGGACAGGGGGCTACGAGCAGTACTTC. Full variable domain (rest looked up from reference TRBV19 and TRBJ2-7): DGGITQSPKYLFRKEGQNVTLSCEQNLNHDAMYWYRQDPGQGLRLIYYSQIVNDFQKGDIAEGYSVSREKKESFPLTVTSAQKNPTAFYLCASSPGTGGYEQYFGPGTRLTVT.